A selection of T cell receptor beta chains follows, all from one sample in a study of control samples from healthy donors and cancer patients. Here immunoSEQ multiplex PCR was the method, and the copy in TCRdb shows in-frame clones only, minus some. This sample has around 51,000 clones, with 80% found just once. Sequences were obtained from blood. The receptors were sampled from a man between 65 and 79 years old in good health. The CDR3 runs from the conserved cysteine through the conserved F or W. A D gene is named only where the DNA matches it firmly. Only some rows state a clone size, as once, few, many or a class for expanded clones.

clone size: once; D gene: TRBD2; J gene: TRBJ2-5; V gene: TRBV7-8; CDR3 DNA: TGTGCCAGCAGCTTAGCCCCCCGCGGGGGGCCAGGGGAGACCCAGTACTTC; CDR3 protein: CASSLAPRGGPGETQYF
clone size: -; D gene: TRBD1; J gene: TRBJ1-5; V gene: TRBV18; CDR3 DNA: TGTGCCAGCTCACCTACAGGGGATGGCAATCAGCCCCAGCATTTT; CDR3 protein: CASSPTGDGNQPQHF
clone size: -; D gene: TRBD2; J gene: TRBJ2-5; V gene: TRBV29-1; CDR3 DNA: TGCAGCGTTGAGGGGGGGACTATAGCGGATCAAGAGACCCAGTACTTC; CDR3 protein: CSVEGGTIADQETQYF
clone size: -; D gene: -; J gene: TRBJ1-1; V gene: TRBV3-1/TRBV3-2; CDR3 DNA: TGTGCCAGCAGCCCGACAGCTATGAACACTGAAGCTTTCTTT; CDR3 protein: CASSPTAMNTEAFF
clone size: few; D gene: TRBD1; J gene: TRBJ2-3; V gene: TRBV6-5; CDR3 DNA: TGTGCCAGCAGTTACCCGGGACAGGGGGTTAAAGATACGCAGTATTTT; CDR3 protein: CASSYPGQGVKDTQYF
clone size: -; D gene: -; J gene: TRBJ1-1; V gene: TRBV28; CDR3 DNA: TGTGCCAGCATCAAGGCAAATATGAACACTGAAGCTTTCTTT; CDR3 protein: CASIKANMNTEAFF
clone size: -; D gene: -; J gene: TRBJ2-3; V gene: TRBV2; CDR3 DNA: TGTGCCATCCCCAGAGACGGCACAGATACGCAGTATTTT; CDR3 protein: CAIPRDGTDTQYF
clone size: -; D gene: TRBD2; J gene: TRBJ2-3; V gene: TRBV27; CDR3 DNA: TGTGCCAGCAGCCGCCAGCGGGGCGGGGGGACCACAGATACGCAGTATTTT; CDR3 protein: CASSRQRGGGTTDTQYF
clone size: -; D gene: -; J gene: TRBJ2-7; V gene: TRBV21-1; CDR3 DNA: TGTGCCAGCAGCCCACGACTAGCGGGCTCCTACGAGCAGTACTTC; CDR3 protein: CASSPRLAGSYEQYF
clone size: -; D gene: TRBD1; J gene: TRBJ2-1; V gene: TRBV5-4; CDR3 DNA: TGTGCCAGCAGCTTGGGACAGGGGGCTTACAATGAGCAGTTCTTC; CDR3 protein: CASSLGQGAYNEQFF
clone size: -; D gene: -; J gene: TRBJ2-5; V gene: TRBV6-6; CDR3 DNA: TGTGCCAGCAGTCCACGCTGGTCAAGTAGCGGAGAGACCCAGTACTTC; CDR3 protein: CASSPRWSSSGETQYF
clone size: few; D gene: -; J gene: TRBJ1-2; V gene: TRBV6-5; CDR3 DNA: TGTGCCAGCTCCTTGGGGGGGGGCGTCTATGGCTACACCTTC; CDR3 protein: CASSLGGGVYGYTF
clone size: -; D gene: TRBD2; J gene: TRBJ2-1; V gene: TRBV6-5; CDR3 DNA: TGTGCCAGCAGTTATCAGACTAGCGGGAACAATGAGCAGTTCTTC; CDR3 protein: CASSYQTSGNNEQFF
clone size: once; D gene: -; J gene: TRBJ1-2; V gene: TRBV19; CDR3 DNA: TGTGCCAGTAGTATAGAGGGACGGTCCATGGGCTACACCTTC; CDR3 protein: CASSIEGRSMGYTF
clone size: -; D gene: TRBD1; J gene: TRBJ1-6; V gene: TRBV6-6; CDR3 DNA: TGTGCCAGCAGTTACGACCAGGGGGCTTTCGGTTCACCCCTCCACTTT; CDR3 protein: CASSYDQGAFGSPLHF
clone size: -; D gene: TRBD1; J gene: TRBJ1-2; V gene: TRBV10-3; CDR3 DNA: TGTGCCATCAGTGAGTATGGGACAGACCATGGCTACACCTTC; CDR3 protein: CAISEYGTDHGYTF
clone size: -; D gene: TRBD1; J gene: TRBJ1-5; V gene: TRBV2; CDR3 DNA: TGTGCCAGCAGGGGACAGGGCGGGCAGCCCCAGCATTTT; CDR3 protein: CASRGQGGQPQHF
clone size: -; D gene: -; J gene: TRBJ1-1; V gene: TRBV30; CDR3 DNA: TGTGCCTGGAGTGTATTTCAGATGAACACTGAAGCTTTCTTT; CDR3 protein: CAWSVFQMNTEAFF
clone size: -; D gene: TRBD1; J gene: TRBJ1-5; V gene: TRBV19; CDR3 DNA: TGTGCCAGCGCCGGGACAGGGGCAAGGGGTCAGCCCCAGCATTTT; CDR3 protein: CASAGTGARGQPQHF
clone size: -; D gene: TRBD2; J gene: TRBJ2-3; V gene: TRBV24-1; CDR3 DNA: TGTGCCACCAGTTCCTCAGGACTAGCGGGAAGCACAGATACGCAGTATTTT; CDR3 protein: CATSSSGLAGSTDTQYF
clone size: -; D gene: TRBD2; J gene: TRBJ2-2; V gene: TRBV27; CDR3 DNA: TGTGCCAGCAGTTTAATCCGGGGGGTGGGGGAGCTGTTTTTT; CDR3 protein: CASSLIRGVGELFF
clone size: -; D gene: TRBD1; J gene: TRBJ1-6; V gene: TRBV27; CDR3 DNA: TGTGCCAGCAGTTTCTTGGACAGGGGTTATTCACCCCTCCACTTT; CDR3 protein: CASSFLDRGYSPLHF
clone size: -; D gene: -; J gene: TRBJ1-2; V gene: TRBV3-1/TRBV3-2; CDR3 DNA: TGTGCCAGCAGCCTTCTCCGGGACTCCATCTCTTACACCTTC; CDR3 protein: CASSLLRDSISYTF
clone size: -; D gene: -; J gene: TRBJ1-2; V gene: TRBV29-1; CDR3 DNA: TGCAGCGTTGACGGGCCAGTTTCCTATGGCTACACCTTC; CDR3 protein: CSVDGPVSYGYTF
clone size: once; D gene: -; J gene: TRBJ2-7; V gene: TRBV21-1; CDR3 DNA: TGTGCCAGCAGCAAAGCGAACAGAACCTACGAGCAGTACTTC; CDR3 protein: CASSKANRTYEQYF
clone size: few; D gene: TRBD1; J gene: TRBJ1-4; V gene: TRBV29-1; CDR3 DNA: TGCAGCGTAACGACAGGGTATAATGAAAAACTGTTTTTT; CDR3 protein: CSVTTGYNEKLFF
clone size: medium-sized; D gene: TRBD1; J gene: TRBJ1-2; V gene: TRBV14; CDR3 DNA: TGTGCCAGCAGCCAAGATACACGGACAGGGTATGGCTACACCTTC; CDR3 protein: CASSQDTRTGYGYTF
clone size: -; D gene: -; J gene: TRBJ1-1; V gene: TRBV7-8; CDR3 DNA: TGTGCCAGCAGCAGGGACACAGTGAACACTGAAGCTTTCTTT; CDR3 protein: CASSRDTVNTEAFF
clone size: -; D gene: TRBD1; J gene: TRBJ2-7; V gene: TRBV4-2; CDR3 DNA: TGTGCCAGCAGCCAAAGCCTAACAGGGGCCAACGAGCAGTACTTC; CDR3 protein: CASSQSLTGANEQYF
clone size: -; D gene: -; J gene: TRBJ2-1; V gene: TRBV7-8; CDR3 DNA: TGTGCCAGCAGCTTCCGTGTCAGCAATGAGCAGTTCTTC; CDR3 protein: CASSFRVSNEQFF
clone size: -; D gene: TRBD1; J gene: TRBJ1-4; V gene: TRBV18; CDR3 DNA: TGTGCCAGCTCCCAGGGGGCTGGTAATGAAAAACTGTTTTTT; CDR3 protein: CASSQGAGNEKLFF
clone size: -; D gene: -; J gene: TRBJ1-2; V gene: TRBV12-3/TRBV12-4; CDR3 DNA: TGTGCCAGCAGTTTATTGTCAGTCTATGGCTACACCTTC; CDR3 protein: CASSLLSVYGYTF
clone size: -; D gene: -; J gene: TRBJ1-5; V gene: TRBV5-1; CDR3 DNA: TGCGCCAGCAGTTTAAGTCAGGGCACTCAGCCCCAGCATTTT; CDR3 protein: CASSLSQGTQPQHF
clone size: -; D gene: -; J gene: TRBJ1-3; V gene: TRBV9; CDR3 DNA: TGTGCCAGCAGCGTCGAGTACTCTGGAAACACCATATATTTT; CDR3 protein: CASSVEYSGNTIYF
clone size: once; D gene: TRBD1; J gene: TRBJ2-5; V gene: TRBV5-4; CDR3 DNA: TGTGCCAGCAGCCCGGAAGGACAGGGTCAGACCCAGTACTTC; CDR3 protein: CASSPEGQGQTQYF
clone size: once; D gene: -; J gene: TRBJ2-2; V gene: TRBV14; CDR3 DNA: TGTGCCAGCAGCCAAGGTTTTGGAAGGGGAACCGGGGAGCTGTTTTTT; CDR3 protein: CASSQGFGRGTGELFF
clone size: -; D gene: -; J gene: TRBJ2-7; V gene: TRBV28; CDR3 DNA: TGTGCCAGCAGTTTAACAGGCGGTTCCTACGAGCAGTACTTC; CDR3 protein: CASSLTGGSYEQYF
clone size: -; D gene: TRBD1; J gene: TRBJ1-6; V gene: TRBV6-7; CDR3 DNA: TGTGCCAGTTATAAGGGGGCTTTGTCACCCCTCCACTTT; CDR3 protein: CASYKGALSPLHF
clone size: -; D gene: -; J gene: TRBJ1-6; V gene: TRBV6-5; CDR3 DNA: TGTGCCACGGGGAGGAGACATTCACCCCTCCACTTT; CDR3 protein: CATGRRHSPLHF